This paragraph reports one TCR beta chain. Sequenced by immunoSEQ multiplex PCR; TCRdb stores in-frame clones only, minus some. The sample lists roughly 500,000 clones, roughly 90% occurring once. The study drew participants aged about 18 to 89 years from around 24 US areas. The data belong to a study of blood T cell repertoires in COVID-19. The germline V gene encodes CDR1 MNHEY and CDR2 SMNVEV (reference sequence). Trimming took off 8 bases at V and 2 bases at J, with 11 bases between the two ends. This CDR3 spans 13 amino acids. The sample taken for sequencing was PBMCs or T cells enriched from blood (not recorded which). The chain joins TRBV27 to TRBJ2-3, with unresolved D. The TCR originated in a woman aged 40 to 49 who had recovered from COVID-19. The CDR3 loop is CASRGHDTDTQYF. In DNA form, the CDR3 reads TGTGCCAGCCGAGGCCACGACACAGATACGCAGTATTTT.